The T cell receptor beta chain described here comes from a study of shared clonotypes between healthy human individuals. Using immunoSEQ multiplex PCR, the repertoire was profiled, and TCRdb retains in-frame clones only, with some absent. The repertoire includes around 2,000,000 clones, roughly 94% of them detected once, and under 0.15% sits in the top ten. Trimming took 7 bases from V and 4 from J, leaving 13 bases between them. The CDR3 covers 12 residues. Germline V gene lookup returns CDR1 SQVTM and CDR2 ANQGSEA. This receptor was identified in a man younger than 35 in good health. The rearrangement uses TRBV29-1 and TRBJ1-2; TRBD1 might be the D (5 bases). Sequenced: naive CD4+ T cells sorted from blood. Subset given: CD45RA+ positively selected. CDR3 nucleotides: TGCAGCGCTACCGGGGGAGTCTATGGCTACACCTTC. Its translation is CSATGGVYGYTF. Variable domain in full (rest from reference TRBV29-1 and TRBJ1-2): SAVISQKPSRDICQRGTSLTIQCQVDSQVTMMFWYRQQPGQSLTLIATANQGSEATYESGFVIDKFPISRPNLTFSTLTVSNMSPEDSSIYLCSATGGVYGYTFGSGTRLTVV.